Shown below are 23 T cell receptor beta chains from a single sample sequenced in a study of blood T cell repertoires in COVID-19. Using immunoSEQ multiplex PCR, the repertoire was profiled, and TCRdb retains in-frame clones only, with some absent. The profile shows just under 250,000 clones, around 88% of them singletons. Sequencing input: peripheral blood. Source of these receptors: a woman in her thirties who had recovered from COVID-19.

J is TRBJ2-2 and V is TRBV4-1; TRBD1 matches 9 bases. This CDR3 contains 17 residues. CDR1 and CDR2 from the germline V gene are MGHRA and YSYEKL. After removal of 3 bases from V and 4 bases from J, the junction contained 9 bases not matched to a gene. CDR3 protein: CASSQSTGTGLTGELFF. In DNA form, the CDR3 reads TGCGCCAGCAGCCAGTCGACCGGGACAGGGCTCACCGGGGAGCTGTTTTTT.

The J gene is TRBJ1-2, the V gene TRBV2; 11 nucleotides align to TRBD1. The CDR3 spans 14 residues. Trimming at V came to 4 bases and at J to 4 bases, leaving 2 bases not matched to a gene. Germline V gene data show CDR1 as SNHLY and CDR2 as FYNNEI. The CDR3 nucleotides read TGTGCCAGCAGTGTTGGACAGGGGGCCTATGGCTACACCTTC. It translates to CASSVGQGAYGYTF.

The CDR3 here is CASSYSVWRADEQYF. DNA for the CDR3: TGTGCCAGCAGTTACTCGGTGTGGAGGGCGGACGAGCAGTACTTC. The chain has TRBV6-5 and TRBJ2-7; the D gene is possibly TRBD2 (6 bases). Deletions cut 0 bases from V and 5 bases from J, with 14 bases between. The CDR3 runs 15 residues. Germline V gives CDR1 MNHEY, CDR2 SVGAGI.

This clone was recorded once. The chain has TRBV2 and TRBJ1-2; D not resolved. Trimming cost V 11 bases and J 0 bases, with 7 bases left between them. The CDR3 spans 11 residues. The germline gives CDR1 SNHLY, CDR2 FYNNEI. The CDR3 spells CALSANYGYTF. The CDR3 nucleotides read TGTGCCCTATCGGCTAACTATGGCTACACCTTC.

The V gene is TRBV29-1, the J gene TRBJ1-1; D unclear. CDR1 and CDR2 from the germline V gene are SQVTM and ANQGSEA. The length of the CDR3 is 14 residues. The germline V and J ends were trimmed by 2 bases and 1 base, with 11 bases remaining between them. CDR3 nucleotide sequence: TGCAGCGTTGAAAGGCAGTGGGCGAACACTGAAGCTTTCTTT. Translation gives CSVERQWANTEAFF.

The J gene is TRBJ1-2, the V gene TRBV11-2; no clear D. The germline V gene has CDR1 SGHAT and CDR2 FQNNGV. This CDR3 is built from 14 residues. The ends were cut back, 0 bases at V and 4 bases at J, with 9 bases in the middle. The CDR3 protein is CASSLDSGGYGYTF. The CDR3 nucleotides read TGTGCCAGCAGCTTAGATTCGGGTGGCTATGGCTACACCTTC.

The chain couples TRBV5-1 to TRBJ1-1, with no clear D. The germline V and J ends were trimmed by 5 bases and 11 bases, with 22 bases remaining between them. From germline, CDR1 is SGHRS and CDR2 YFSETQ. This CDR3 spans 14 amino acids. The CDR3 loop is CASSRTPTNIEAFF. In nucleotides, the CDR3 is TGCGCCAGCAGTAGAACACCGACTAACATCGAGGCTTTCTTT.

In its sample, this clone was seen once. The CDR3 loop reads CASSLGQPLSHNEQFF. For the CDR3, the DNA is TGTGCCAGCAGTTTAGGACAGCCCCTCAGTCACAATGAGCAGTTCTTC. The chain recombines TRBV6-5 with TRBJ2-1; possibly TRBD1 for D (6 bases). Trimming removed 4 bases at V and 5 bases at J, with 18 bases between. Germline V gene data show CDR1 as MNHEY and CDR2 as SVGAGI. The CDR3 extends over 16 amino acids.

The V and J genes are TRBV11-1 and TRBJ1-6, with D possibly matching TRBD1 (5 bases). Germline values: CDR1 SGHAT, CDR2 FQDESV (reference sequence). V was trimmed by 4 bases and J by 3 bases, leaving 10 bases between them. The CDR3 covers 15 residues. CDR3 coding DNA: TGTGCCAGCAGCTCGGACAATGTCTATAATTCACCCCTCCACTTT. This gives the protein CASSSDNVYNSPLHF.

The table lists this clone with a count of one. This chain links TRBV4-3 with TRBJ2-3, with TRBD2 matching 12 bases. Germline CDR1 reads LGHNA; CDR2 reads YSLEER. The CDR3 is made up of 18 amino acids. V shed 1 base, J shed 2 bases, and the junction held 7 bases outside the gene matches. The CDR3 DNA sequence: TGCGCCAGCAGCCAAGCTCTAGCGGGGGGGTACGACACAGATACGCAGTATTTT. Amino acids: CASSQALAGGYDTDTQYF.

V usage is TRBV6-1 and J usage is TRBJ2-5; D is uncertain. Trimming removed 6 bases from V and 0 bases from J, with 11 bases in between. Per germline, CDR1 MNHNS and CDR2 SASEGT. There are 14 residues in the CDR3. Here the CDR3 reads CASRETTYQETQYF. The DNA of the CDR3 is TGTGCCAGCAGGGAAACTACGTACCAAGAGACCCAGTACTTC.

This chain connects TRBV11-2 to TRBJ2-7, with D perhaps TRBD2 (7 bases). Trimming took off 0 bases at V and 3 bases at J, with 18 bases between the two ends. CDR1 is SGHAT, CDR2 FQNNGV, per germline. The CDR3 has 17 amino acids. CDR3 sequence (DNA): TGTGCCAGCAGCTTAGACCCCGTTTTGAGGGGGGGCTACGAGCAGTACTTC. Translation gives CASSLDPVLRGGYEQYF.

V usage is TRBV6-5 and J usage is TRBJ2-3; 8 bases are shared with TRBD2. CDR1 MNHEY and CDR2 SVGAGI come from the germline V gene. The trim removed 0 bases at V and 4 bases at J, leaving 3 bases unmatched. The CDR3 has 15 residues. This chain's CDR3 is CASSYSIGGADTQYF. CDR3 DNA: TGTGCCAGCAGTTACTCGATCGGGGGGGCAGATACGCAGTATTTT.

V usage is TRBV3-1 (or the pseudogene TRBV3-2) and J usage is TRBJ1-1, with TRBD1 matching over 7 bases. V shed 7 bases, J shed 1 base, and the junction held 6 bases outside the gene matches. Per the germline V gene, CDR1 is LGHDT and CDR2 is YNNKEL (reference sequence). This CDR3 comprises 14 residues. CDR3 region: CASTQGQKNTEAFF. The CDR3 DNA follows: TGTGCCAGCACCCAGGGACAGAAGAACACTGAAGCTTTCTTT.

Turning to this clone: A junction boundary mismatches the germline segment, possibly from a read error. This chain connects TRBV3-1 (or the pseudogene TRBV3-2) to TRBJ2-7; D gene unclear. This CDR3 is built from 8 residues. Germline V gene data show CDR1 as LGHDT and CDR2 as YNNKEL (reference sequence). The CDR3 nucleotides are TGTGCCAGCAACGAGCGGTACTTC. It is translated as CASNERYF.

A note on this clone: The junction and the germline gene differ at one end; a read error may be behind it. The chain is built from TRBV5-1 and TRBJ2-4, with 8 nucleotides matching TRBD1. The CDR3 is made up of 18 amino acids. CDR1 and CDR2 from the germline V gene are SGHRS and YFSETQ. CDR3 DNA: TGCGCCAGCAGGTTGGGGACAGGCTTACAGGGGGCCAAAAACATTCAGTACTTC. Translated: CASRLGTGLQGAKNIQYF.

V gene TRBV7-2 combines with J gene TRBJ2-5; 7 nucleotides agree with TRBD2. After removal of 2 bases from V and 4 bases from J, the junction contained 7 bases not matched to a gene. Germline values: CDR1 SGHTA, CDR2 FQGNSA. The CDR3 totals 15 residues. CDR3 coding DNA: TGTGCCAGCAGCTTACAGGGAGGGTTTGGAGAGACCCAGTACTTC. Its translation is CASSLQGGFGETQYF. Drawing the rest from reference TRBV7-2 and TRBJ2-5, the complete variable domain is GAGVSQSPSNKVTEKGKDVELRCDPISGHTALYWYRQSLGQGLEFLIYFQGNSAPDKSGLPSDRFSAERTGGSVSTLTIQRTQQEDSAVYLCASSLQGGFGETQYFGPGTRLLVL.

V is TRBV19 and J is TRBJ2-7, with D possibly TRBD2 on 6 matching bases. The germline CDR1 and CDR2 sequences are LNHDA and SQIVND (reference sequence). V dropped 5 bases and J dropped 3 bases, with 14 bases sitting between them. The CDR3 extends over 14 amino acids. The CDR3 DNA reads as TGTGCCAGTAGTGACGACGGGACTCTCTACGAGCAGTACTTC. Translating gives CASSDDGTLYEQYF.

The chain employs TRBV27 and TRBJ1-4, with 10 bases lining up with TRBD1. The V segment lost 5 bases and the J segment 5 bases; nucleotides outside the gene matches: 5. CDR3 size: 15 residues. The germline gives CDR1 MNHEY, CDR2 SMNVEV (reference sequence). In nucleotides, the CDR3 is TGTGCCAGCAGTCAGACGGGACAGGGGAATGAAAAACTGTTTTTT. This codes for CASSQTGQGNEKLFF.

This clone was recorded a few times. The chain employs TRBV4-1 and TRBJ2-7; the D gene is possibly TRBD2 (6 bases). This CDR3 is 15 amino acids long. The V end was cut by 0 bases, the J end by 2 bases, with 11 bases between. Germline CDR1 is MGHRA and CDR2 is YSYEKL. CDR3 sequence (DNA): TGCGCCAGCAGCCAAGACACTAGCTTTACCTACGAGCAGTACTTC. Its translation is CASSQDTSFTYEQYF.

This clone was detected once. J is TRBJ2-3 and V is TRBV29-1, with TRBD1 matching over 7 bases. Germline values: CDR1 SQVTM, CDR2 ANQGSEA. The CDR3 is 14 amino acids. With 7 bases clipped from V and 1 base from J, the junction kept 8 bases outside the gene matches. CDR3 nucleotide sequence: TGCAGCGCCGCACAGGGGTCCGGCACAGATACGCAGTATTTT. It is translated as CSAAQGSGTDTQYF.

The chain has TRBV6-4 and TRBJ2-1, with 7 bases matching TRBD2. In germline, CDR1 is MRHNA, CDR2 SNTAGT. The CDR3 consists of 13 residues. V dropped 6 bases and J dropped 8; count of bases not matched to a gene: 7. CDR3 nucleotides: TGTGCCAGCAGCCCCGGGGGGTATGATGAGCAGTTCTTC. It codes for CASSPGGYDEQFF.

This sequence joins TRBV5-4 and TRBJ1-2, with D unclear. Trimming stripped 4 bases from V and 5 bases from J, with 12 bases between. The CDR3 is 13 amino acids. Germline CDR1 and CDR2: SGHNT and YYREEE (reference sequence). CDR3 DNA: TGTGCCAGCAGCGAATTACGGGATTATGGCTACACCTTC. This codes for CASSELRDYGYTF.